One and the same sample provided the 15 T cell receptor beta chains below, sequenced in a study of cytomegalovirus exposure and HLA in healthy donors. Researchers ran the PCR with 60 Vbeta and 13 Jbeta primers. TCRdb's copy holds only in-frame clones and misses some; the assay was immunoSEQ multiplex PCR. This sample carries 90,000 to 120,000 clones, 84% of them seen once, and the ten largest clones take more than 0.95%. Sequencing was carried out using PBMCs. These receptors were taken from a woman between 18 and 30 years old in good health and CMV-seronegative.

The rearrangement joins TRBV29-1 to TRBJ2-5; 8 nucleotides line up with TRBD1. Germline V gene lookup returns CDR1 SQVTM and CDR2 ANQGSEA. Trimming cost V 4 bases and J 2 bases; bases outside gene matches: 3. The CDR3 totals 13 residues. The CDR3 region has the DNA TGCAGCGTTGGGACAGGGAGGCAAGAGACCCAGTACTTC. Translation gives CSVGTGRQETQYF.

The count of this clone is one. The CDR3 sequence: CASSELAGGGHEQFF. CDR3 DNA: TGTGCCAGCAGTGAACTAGCGGGAGGCGGTCATGAGCAGTTCTTC. This chain joins TRBV6-1 and TRBJ2-1; TRBD2 agrees at 11 bases. The CDR3 runs to 15 residues. The germline CDR1 and CDR2 sequences are MNHNS and SASEGT. V dropped 2 bases and J dropped 8; count of bases not matched to a gene: 5.

The chain recombines TRBV7-9 with TRBJ2-1; TRBD1 might be the D (6 bases). The CDR3 contains 16 residues. Trimming pared 3 bases from V and 11 bases from J, leaving 23 bases between. The V gene's germline CDR1 is SEHNR and CDR2 FQNEAQ (reference sequence). The CDR3 DNA sequence: TGTGCCAGCAGCTTTCTCCGACAGGACCCGACTGACCAGCAGTTCTTC. Its translation is CASSFLRQDPTDQQFF.

The genes are TRBV4-2 and TRBJ2-1, with D perhaps TRBD2 (6 bases). Germline V gene sequence: CDR1 LGHNA, CDR2 YNFKEQ. Trimming removed 1 base from V and 7 bases from J, with 14 bases in between. The CDR3 covers 15 residues. CDR3 nucleotides: TGTGCCAGCAGCCAAGTTACGGGAGTGGGAAATGAGCAGTTCTTC. Protein product: CASSQVTGVGNEQFF.

In nucleotides, the CDR3 is TGTGCCAGCAGCGTGTCAGGGGATCCCACAGATACGCAGTATTTT. It encodes CASSVSGDPTDTQYF. The chain carries TRBV9 and TRBJ2-3; weak D call: TRBD1 (6 bases). The CDR3 loop spans 15 amino acids. Germline CDR1 SGDLS, CDR2 YYNGEE. V was trimmed by 2 bases and J by 2 bases, leaving 12 bases between them.

This clone has only a few counts. J is TRBJ2-5 and V is TRBV28; 7 nucleotides align to TRBD2. The V gene's germline CDR1 is MDHEN and CDR2 SYDVKM. There are 16 residues in the CDR3. Germline trimming cut 8 bases from V and 2 bases from J; bases unmatched to any gene: 14. For the CDR3, the DNA is TGTGCCAGCCTCCCCGGGGAGGGGTGGGGACAAGAGACCCAGTACTTC. The encoded protein is CASLPGEGWGQETQYF.

The chain links TRBV28 to TRBJ2-7; D is possibly TRBD1 (5 bases). V lost 10 bases, J lost 5 bases, and 15 bases lay in between. The CDR3 consists of 12 residues. Per the germline V gene, CDR1 is MDHEN and CDR2 is SYDVKM. The CDR3 DNA is TGTGCCACCTCCGCTGACAGAGACGAGCAGTACTTC. It yields the protein CATSADRDEQYF.

On this clone itself: Germline and junction disagree at one end, which may indicate a read error. V is TRBV7-9 and J is TRBJ1-2; a weak D match, TRBD1 (6 bases). The CDR3 contains 14 residues. CDR1 SEHNR and CDR2 FQNEAQ come from the germline V gene (reference sequence). CDR3 coding DNA: TGTTCCAGCAGCACACAGGGTTTTTCGCGTGGCTACACCTTC. It yields the protein CSSSTQGFSRGYTF.

The chain links TRBV5-1 to TRBJ2-2; D possibly corresponds to TRBD2 (5 bases). Between the trimmed V and J ends, which lost 3 bases and 1 base, there was a span of 7 bases. Germline CDR1 SGHRS, CDR2 YFSETQ. The CDR3 is 14 amino acids. The CDR3 is CASSSAGNTGELFF. The CDR3 coding sequence is TGCGCCAGCAGCTCCGCGGGGAACACCGGGGAGCTGTTTTTT.

This chain uses TRBV7-9 with TRBJ2-1; TRBD2 agrees at 14 bases. CDR1 and CDR2 (germline): SEHNR, FQNEAQ (reference sequence). The CDR3 sequence is 16 residues long. Trimming cost V 4 bases and J 6 bases; bases outside gene matches: 5. Written as DNA, the CDR3 is TGTGCCAGCAGCTCACCCGGGACTAGCGGGGGCAATGAGCAGTTCTTC. Its protein is CASSSPGTSGGNEQFF.

This chain links TRBV27 with TRBJ1-5; D may be TRBD1 (5 bases). The CDR3 runs 18 residues. The germline gives CDR1 MNHEY, CDR2 SMNVEV (reference sequence). The V end was cut by 6 bases, the J end by 1 base, with 22 bases between. The CDR3 DNA reads TGTGCCAGCAGGTACCACAGGAATATGCGTACAAGCAATCAGCCCCAGCATTTT. Amino acids: CASRYHRNMRTSNQPQHF.

The chain combines TRBV28 with TRBJ2-7, with TRBD2 identical over 8 bases. V was clipped by 4 bases and J by 3 bases; unmatched bases: 17. Germline loops: CDR1 MDHEN, CDR2 SYDVKM. The CDR3 length is 18 residues. Here the CDR3 DNA reads TGTGCCAGCAGTTCTCCGTTAAGCGGGAGAAAGGGAGTCTACGAGCAGTACTTC. Amino acids: CASSSPLSGRKGVYEQYF.

The rearrangement links TRBV28 to TRBJ2-5; TRBD2 matches 8 bases. The end of the DNA aligns better with TRBJ2-7, so the J call may be wrong. Germline lookup yields CDR1 MDHEN and CDR2 SYDVKM. There are 16 residues in the CDR3. The CDR3 loop reads CASSLSERGPHYEQYF. The CDR3 DNA reads as TGTGCCAGCAGTTTATCCGAGCGGGGGCCCCACTACGAGCAGTACTTC.

The CDR3 here is CASRHRRLEGNQPQHF. DNA for the CDR3: TGCGCCAGCAGACACAGACGATTGGAGGGCAATCAGCCCCAGCATTTT. V and J are TRBV10-1 and TRBJ1-5, with D unresolved. The CDR3 spans 16 residues. V was trimmed by 6 bases and J by 2 bases, leaving 17 bases between them. Germline V lookup: CDR1 WNHNN, CDR2 SYGVQD (reference sequence).

The chain is built from TRBV5-1 and TRBJ2-5; D is unresolved. CDR3 size: 14 residues. V was trimmed by 0 bases and J by 3 bases, leaving 9 bases between them. Germline V gene data show CDR1 as SGHRS and CDR2 as YFSETQ. For the CDR3, the DNA is TGCGCCAGCAGCTTGGATCCTAACGAAGAGACCCAGTACTTC. Encoded protein: CASSLDPNEETQYF.